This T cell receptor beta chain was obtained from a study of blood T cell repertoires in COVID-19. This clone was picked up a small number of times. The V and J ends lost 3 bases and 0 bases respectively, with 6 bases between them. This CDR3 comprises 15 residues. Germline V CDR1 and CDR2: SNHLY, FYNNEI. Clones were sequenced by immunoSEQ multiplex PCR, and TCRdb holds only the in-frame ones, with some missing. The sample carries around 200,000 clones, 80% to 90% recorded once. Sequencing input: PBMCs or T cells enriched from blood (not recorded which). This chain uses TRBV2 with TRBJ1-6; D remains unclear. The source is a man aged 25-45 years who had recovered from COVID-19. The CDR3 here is CASSEYSSYNSPLHF. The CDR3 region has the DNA TGTGCCAGCAGTGAGTACAGCTCCTATAATTCACCCCTCCACTTT.